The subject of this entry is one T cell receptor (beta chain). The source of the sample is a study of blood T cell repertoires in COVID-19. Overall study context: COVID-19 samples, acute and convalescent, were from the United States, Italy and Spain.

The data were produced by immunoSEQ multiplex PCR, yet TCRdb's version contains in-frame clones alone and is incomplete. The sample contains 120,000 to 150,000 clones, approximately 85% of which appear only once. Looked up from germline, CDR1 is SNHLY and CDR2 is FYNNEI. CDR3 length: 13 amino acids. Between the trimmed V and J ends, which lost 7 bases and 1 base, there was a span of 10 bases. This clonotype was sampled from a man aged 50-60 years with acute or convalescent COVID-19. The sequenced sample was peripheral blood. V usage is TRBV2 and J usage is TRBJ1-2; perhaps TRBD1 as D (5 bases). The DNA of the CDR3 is TGTGCCAGCACCGGGGACTATAACTATGGCTACACCTTC. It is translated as CASTGDYNYGYTF.